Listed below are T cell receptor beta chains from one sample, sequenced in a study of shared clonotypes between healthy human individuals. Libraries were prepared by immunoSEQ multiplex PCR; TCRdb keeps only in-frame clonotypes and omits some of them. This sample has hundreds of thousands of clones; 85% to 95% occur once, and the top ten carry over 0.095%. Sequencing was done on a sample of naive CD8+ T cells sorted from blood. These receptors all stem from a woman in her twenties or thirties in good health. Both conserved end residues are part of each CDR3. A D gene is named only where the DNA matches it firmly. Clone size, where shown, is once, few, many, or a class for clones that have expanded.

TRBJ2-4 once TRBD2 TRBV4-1 TGCGCCAGCAGCCAAGATGGGAGGGGCGAAAACATTCAGTACTTC CASSQDGRGENIQYF
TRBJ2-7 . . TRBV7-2 TGTGCCAGCAGCTTAGAGGGCATGGCCTACGAGCAGTACTTC CASSLEGMAYEQYF
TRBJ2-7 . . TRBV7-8 TGTGCCAGCAGCCCCCCTAATTGGGAGCAGTACTTC CASSPPNWEQYF
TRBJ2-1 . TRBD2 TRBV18 TGTGCCAGCTCACCGTCTAGCGGGGGGATCCAGACCAATGAGCAGTTCTTC CASSPSSGGIQTNEQFF
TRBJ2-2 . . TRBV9 TGTGCCAGCAGCCAGCCCACCGGGGAGCTGTTTTTT CASSQPTGELFF
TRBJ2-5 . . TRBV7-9 TGTGCCAGCAGCCCGGATGGGCTAGAGACCCAGTACTTC CASSPDGLETQYF
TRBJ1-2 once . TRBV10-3 TGTGCCATCAGTGAGAGAGCAGCCATCCTCTATGGCTACACCTTC CAISERAAILYGYTF
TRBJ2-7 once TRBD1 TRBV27 TGTGCCAGCAGTCCACGACAGGGGGCGGACGAGCAGTACTTC CASSPRQGADEQYF
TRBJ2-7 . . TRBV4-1 TGCGCCAGCAGCCAAGTTGTAGCGGCAAACTACGAGCAGTACTTC CASSQVVAANYEQYF
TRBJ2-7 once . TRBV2 TGTGCCACTAAAGCCTCGGCCGGCGAGCAGTACTTC CATKASAGEQYF
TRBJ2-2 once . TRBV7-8 TGTGCCAGCAGGCCCGGGACGGAGAACACCGGGGAGCTGTTTTTT CASRPGTENTGELFF
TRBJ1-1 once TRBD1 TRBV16 TGTGCCAGCAGCCAATCAACAGGGGACACTGAAGCTTTCTTT CASSQSTGDTEAFF
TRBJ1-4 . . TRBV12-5 TGTGCTAGTGGTTTGTGGGTAAGGGGCGAAAAACTGTTTTTT CASGLWVRGEKLFF
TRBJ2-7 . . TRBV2 TGTGCCAGCACTCCGAGGACGGCATCCTACGAGCAGTTTCATTACTTC CASTPRTASYEQFHYF
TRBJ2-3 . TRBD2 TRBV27 TGTGCCAGCAGTTTATCGCAGCTAGCGGGAGTTCATACGCAGTATTTT CASSLSQLAGVHTQYF
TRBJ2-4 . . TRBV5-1 TGCGCCAGAAGACTCACTCGGCCCAAAAACATTCAGTACTTC CARRLTRPKNIQYF
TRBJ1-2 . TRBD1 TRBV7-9 TGTGCCAGCAGCTTAGGGGGGACAGGGAGAATCTATGGCTACACCTTC CASSLGGTGRIYGYTF
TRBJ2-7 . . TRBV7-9 TGTGCCAGCAGCTGTCGTCGTCTACTCCCCTACGAGCAGTACTTC CASSCRRLLPYEQYF
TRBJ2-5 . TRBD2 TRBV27 TGTGCCAGCACTCCTATAGCGGGAGGGCTGGAGACCCAGTACTTC CASTPIAGGLETQYF
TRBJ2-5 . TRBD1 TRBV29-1 TGCAGCGTGCAAGGACAGGGGAATAGTCAGTACTTC CSVQGQGNSQYF
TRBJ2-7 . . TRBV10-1 TGCGCCAGCAGTGAGTCGTGGGCTAGCTCCTACGAGCAGTACTTC CASSESWASSYEQYF
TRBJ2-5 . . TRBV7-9 TGTGCCAGCTCCCTAGTGCAAGAGACCCAGTACTTC CASSLVQETQYF
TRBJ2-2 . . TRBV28 TGTGCCAGCAGGCCCCGGGACCGCTTGGCCGGGGAGCTGTTTTTT CASRPRDRLAGELFF
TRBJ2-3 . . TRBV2 TGTGCCAGCAGTGAAGCCGGTTCCACAGATACGCAGTATTTT CASSEAGSTDTQYF
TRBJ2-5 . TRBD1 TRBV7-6 TGTGCCAGCAGCCACAGAGGGGGCGCCCAGGAGACCCAGTACTTC CASSHRGGAQETQYF
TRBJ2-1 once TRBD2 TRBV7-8 TGTGCCAGCAGCCCCGGACTAGCGGGAGACGATGAGCAGTTCTTC CASSPGLAGDDEQFF
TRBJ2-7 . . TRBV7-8 TGTGCCAGCAGCATACAGCTCTACGAGCAGTACTTC CASSIQLYEQYF
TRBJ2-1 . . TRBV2 TGTGCCAGCACTTATAGTGGCGGTGAGCAGTTCTTC CASTYSGGEQFF
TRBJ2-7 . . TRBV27 TGTGCCAGCAGTTTAACTAGCTCCAACGAGCAGTACTTC CASSLTSSNEQYF
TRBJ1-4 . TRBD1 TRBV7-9 TGTGCCAGCAGCTCACTCTCGACAGGGACGAATGGCGAAAAACTGTTTTTT CASSSLSTGTNGEKLFF
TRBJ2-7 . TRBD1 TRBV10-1 TGCGCCAGCAGTGGAGGGGACAGGCCGTACGAGCAGTACTTC CASSGGDRPYEQYF
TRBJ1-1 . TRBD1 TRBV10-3 TGTGCCATCAGGGTCCGGGACAGGGGGAATGTCACTGAAGCTTTCTTT CAIRVRDRGNVTEAFF
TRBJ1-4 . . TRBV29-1 TGCAGCGTTGACTCCCCTGGGACAACTAATGAAAAACTGTTTTTT CSVDSPGTTNEKLFF
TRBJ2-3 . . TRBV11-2 TGTGCCAGCAGCCCCGGCACAGATACGCAGTATTTT CASSPGTDTQYF
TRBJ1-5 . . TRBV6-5 TGTGCCAGCAGTTACACGGGTTACGGTCAGCCCCAGCATTTT CASSYTGYGQPQHF
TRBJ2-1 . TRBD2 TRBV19 TGTGCCAGTAGTGGACTAGCGGGGAGCTCCTACAATGAGCAGTTCTTC CASSGLAGSSYNEQFF
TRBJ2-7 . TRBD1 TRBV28 TGTGCCAGCAGTTTCACCGGGACAGGGTACGAGCAGTACTTC CASSFTGTGYEQYF
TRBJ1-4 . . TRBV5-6 TGTGCCAGCAGCTTGGAGGGGGGATCGGGTGAAAAACTGTTTTTT CASSLEGGSGEKLFF
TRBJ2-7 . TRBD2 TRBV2 TGTGCCAGCCGGACTAGCGGTAGCTCCTACGAGCAGTACTTC CASRTSGSSYEQYF
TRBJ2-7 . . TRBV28 TGTGCCAGCAGTTTAGGCCGTTTCGCCGCCGGGGGTCGGGACGAGCAGTACTTC CASSLGRFAAGGRDEQYF
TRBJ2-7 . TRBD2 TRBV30 TGTGCCTGGAGTGCCGGTATAGCGGGCTCCTACGAGCAGTACTTC CAWSAGIAGSYEQYF
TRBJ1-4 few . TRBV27 TGTGCCAGTTCACCAGGGTTTGAAAAACTGTTTTTT CASSPGFEKLFF